This T cell receptor beta chain was captured in a study of OX40 agonist ivuxolimab in advanced cancers. This clone was observed a handful of times. The table came from immunoSEQ multiplex PCR; TCRdb's copy has only in-frame clones and leaves some out. The top ten clones hold more than 3.5% of a sample with about 79,000 clones, approximately 85% of them seen once. The CDR3 loop spans 15 amino acids. J was trimmed by 8 bases and V by 5 bases; bases with no gene match: 10. The V gene's germline CDR1 is SEHNR and CDR2 FQNEAQ (reference sequence). J is TRBJ1-4 and V is TRBV7-9; TRBD1 matches 8 bases. This clonotype was sampled from an adult with an advanced solid tumor such as melanoma, head and neck, liver or kidney cancer. The starting material was CD4+ or CD8+ T cells sorted from blood, obtained in a trial of the OX40 agonist ivuxolimab. The CDR3 region is CASSSTQGAEEKLFF. The CDR3 DNA follows: TGTGCCAGCAGCAGTACCCAGGGGGCCGAGGAAAAACTGTTTTTT.